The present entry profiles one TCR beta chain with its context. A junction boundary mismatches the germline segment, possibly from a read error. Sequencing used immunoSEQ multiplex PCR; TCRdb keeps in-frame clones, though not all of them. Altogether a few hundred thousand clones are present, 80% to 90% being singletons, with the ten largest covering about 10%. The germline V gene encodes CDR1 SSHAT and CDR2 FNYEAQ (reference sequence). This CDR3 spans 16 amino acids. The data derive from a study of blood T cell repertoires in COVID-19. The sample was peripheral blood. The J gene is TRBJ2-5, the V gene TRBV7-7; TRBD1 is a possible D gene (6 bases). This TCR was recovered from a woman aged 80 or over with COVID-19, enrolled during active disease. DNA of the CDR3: TGTGCTAGCAGCCCGGACAGCCCTTTGTTTCAAGAGACCCAGTACTTC. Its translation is CASSPDSPLFQETQYF.